The clone carrying this T cell receptor (beta chain) was seen more than once but under ten times. The data were obtained in a study of blood T cell repertoires in COVID-19. Background on the study: COVID-19 samples, acute and convalescent, were from the United States, Italy and Spain. Nucleic acid was either cDNA or gDNA, and it came from T cells, B-cell-depleted T cells, or PBMCs.

As handled by the study authors: Reference gene primer amplification gave estimated nucleated cell counts. Sequencing was performed with immunoSEQ multiplex PCR; in TCRdb, only in-frame clones are kept and a portion is missing. The D gene and trimming were derived from the DNA, and the V and J assignments and clone size from that table. Of some 220,000 clones in the sample, more than 75% are singletons; the top ten hold 10% to 15%. V shed 4 bases, J shed 3 bases, and the junction held 12 bases outside the gene matches. The CDR3 is 16 residues long. Germline V gene lookup returns CDR1 MNHEY and CDR2 SVGEGT.

The sample was peripheral blood. The rearrangement links TRBV6-2 or TRBV6-3 to TRBJ2-7; 7 nucleotides match TRBD2. The clonotype originates from a human donor in a cohort sampled during active COVID-19. CDR3 sequence: CASSSRLGGGFYEQYF. The DNA for the CDR3 is TGTGCCAGCAGTTCTAGACTTGGCGGGGGTTTCTACGAGCAGTACTTC.